These 24 T cell receptor beta chains came from one sample sequenced in a study of shared T cell receptors in the human thymus. Here immunoSEQ multiplex PCR was the method, and the copy in TCRdb shows in-frame clones only, minus some. This sample has about 730,000 clones, with 75% to 90% found just once. The same data also contributed to another study, on human thymus T cells.

Sequencing was carried out using thymocytes. Receptors were obtained from a girl under three years old with a congenital heart defect.

The chain links TRBV7-2 to TRBJ1-6; 8 bases agree with TRBD1. Germline V gene lookup returns CDR1 SGHTA and CDR2 FQGNSA. With V trimmed by 2 bases and J by 0 bases, 9 bases remained unmatched. The CDR3 contains 19 residues. Written as DNA, the CDR3 is TGTGCCAGCAGCTTAAACGGGCAGGGGGCAATCTCCTATAATTCACCCCTCCACTTT. Translating gives CASSLNGQGAISYNSPLHF.

V is TRBV11-2 and J is TRBJ1-5; D might be TRBD1 (5 bases). Germline CDR1 reads SGHAT; CDR2 reads FQNNGV. V was cut by 5 bases and J by 0 bases, with 14 bases left in between. This CDR3 contains 16 residues. The CDR3 here is CASSLDGGYSNQPQHF. In DNA form, the CDR3 reads TGTGCCAGCAGCCTCGATGGGGGGTATAGCAATCAGCCCCAGCATTTT.

V gene TRBV5-4 combines with J gene TRBJ2-7; TRBD1 aligns across 9 bases. The CDR3 has 16 amino acids. Germline CDR1 is SGHNT and CDR2 is YYREEE (reference sequence). Trimming cost V 0 bases and J 5 bases; bases outside gene matches: 9. This CDR3 is CASSLETGTGFHEQYF. The CDR3 region has the DNA TGTGCCAGCAGCTTGGAAACCGGGACAGGGTTCCACGAGCAGTACTTC.

This sequence joins TRBV5-5 and TRBJ2-2, with 12 positions matching TRBD2. With V trimmed by 4 bases and J by 6 bases, 10 bases remained unmatched. Germline loops: CDR1 SGHKS, CDR2 YYEKEE (reference sequence). The CDR3 consists of 17 residues. CDR3 coding DNA: TGTGCCAGCAGCCCAGGGCTAGCGGGGGGGCGGGCCGGGGAGCTGTTTTTT. As protein: CASSPGLAGGRAGELFF.

V is TRBV10-1 and J is TRBJ2-7; D not certain. Germline V gene lookup returns CDR1 WNHNN and CDR2 SYGVQD (reference sequence). The CDR3 loop spans 12 amino acids. Trimming cost V 3 bases and J 3 bases, with 6 bases left between them. CDR3 protein: CASSDLSYEQYF. CDR3 nucleotide sequence: TGCGCCAGCAGTGACCTGAGCTACGAGCAGTACTTC.

This clone appeared a few times. This chain connects TRBV19 to TRBJ2-7; possibly TRBD1 for D (5 bases). CDR3 length: 14 residues. The V gene lost 9 bases and the J gene lost 3 bases, with 18 bases spanning the gap. Germline V gene lookup returns CDR1 LNHDA and CDR2 SQIVND (reference sequence). CDR3 nucleotide sequence: TGTGCCAGCATAATGTCACAGGCGTGCTACGAGCAGTACTTC. This codes for CASIMSQACYEQYF.

This clone came up once. The rearrangement uses TRBV6-4 and TRBJ1-1, with 7 positions matching TRBD1. This CDR3 is 16 amino acids long. V was pared by 4 bases and J by 5 bases, with 13 bases of the junction left unmatched. The germline CDR1 and CDR2 sequences are MRHNA and SNTAGT. CDR3 in amino acids: CASSANHGQVRTEAFF. The CDR3 nucleotides are TGTGCCAGCAGTGCCAACCACGGACAGGTTCGAACTGAAGCTTTCTTT.

This clone was observed once. The rearrangement joins TRBV5-1 to TRBJ2-5; TRBD2 might be the D (5 bases). TRBJ2-7 explains the end of the DNA better; the J call may be wrong. Germline V gene lookup returns CDR1 SGHRS and CDR2 YFSETQ. CDR3 length: 15 residues. The CDR3: CASSLAEGGHCEQYF. The CDR3 DNA reads as TGCGCCAGCAGCTTGGCCGAAGGAGGTCACTGCGAGCAGTACTTC.

This clone has just one count. This rearrangement joins TRBV10-2 to TRBJ1-2; possibly TRBD1 for D (5 bases). This CDR3 spans 14 amino acids. The V end lost 6 bases, the J end lost 7 bases, and 18 bases lay between the germline ends. Germline V lookup: CDR1 WSHSY, CDR2 SAAADI. The CDR3, as DNA: TGCGCCAGCAGAGGGGCGGAGGGAGCGGCTGGCTACACCTTC. Its translation: CASRGAEGAAGYTF.

This clone was recorded only once. The rearrangement joins TRBV15 to TRBJ1-1; TRBD1 matches 9 bases. The ends lost 3 bases at V and 3 bases at J; junction bases unmatched: 5. There are 15 residues in the CDR3. Germline V gene data show CDR1 as LNHNV and CDR2 as YYDKDF (reference sequence). The CDR3 DNA reads TGTGCCACCAGCAGTGTTCGGGACAGGGACACTGAAGCTTTCTTT. This encodes CATSSVRDRDTEAFF.

Only one count was recorded for this clone. J is TRBJ2-5 and V is TRBV18; TRBD2 matches at 8 bases. V dropped 2 bases and J dropped 0; count of bases not matched to a gene: 5. Germline CDR1 and CDR2: KGHSH and LQKENI. There are 16 residues in the CDR3. This chain's CDR3 is CASSPAGGSNQETQYF. CDR3 coding DNA: TGTGCCAGCTCACCAGCGGGGGGCTCAAACCAAGAGACCCAGTACTTC.

The gene calls are TRBV5-6 and TRBJ1-2; 7 bases agree with TRBD1. In germline, CDR1 is SGHDT, CDR2 YYEEEE. Trimming removed 3 bases from V and 6 bases from J; junction bases left unmatched: 11. This CDR3 is 15 amino acids long. CDR3 residues: CASSSERWGTDGYTF. CDR3 bases: TGTGCCAGCAGCTCTGAGAGGTGGGGGACAGATGGCTACACCTTC.

CDR3 residues: CASSPGVGNYGYTF. CDR3 nucleotides: TGTGCCAGCAGCCCCGGGGTAGGGAACTATGGCTACACCTTC. The chain uses TRBV5-4 and TRBJ1-2, with unresolved D. The length of the CDR3 is 14 residues. Trimming removed 4 bases from V and 2 bases from J, with 12 bases in between. CDR1 is SGHNT, CDR2 YYREEE, per germline (reference sequence).

The CDR3 bases are TGTGCCAGCAGCCTGCAGGGAGAGCGGGTAAATGAAAAACTGTTTTTT. This gives the protein CASSLQGERVNEKLFF. The rearrangement joins TRBV9 to TRBJ1-4; D is perhaps TRBD1 (5 bases). V gave up 4 bases and J gave up 5 bases, with 18 bases separating them. This CDR3 spans 16 amino acids. Germline-derived CDR1 and CDR2 are SGDLS and YYNGEE. Full variable domain (remainder filled in from reference TRBV9 and TRBJ1-4): DSGVTQTPKHLITATGQRVTLRCSPRSGDLSVYWYQQSLDQGLQFLIQYYNGEERAKGNILERFSAQQFPDLHSELNLSSLELGDSALYFCASSLQGERVNEKLFFGSGTQLSVL.

This clone was detected only a few times. The rearrangement uses TRBV19 and TRBJ1-1; TRBD1 matches 7 bases. This CDR3 is 17 amino acids long. Per germline, CDR1 LNHDA and CDR2 SQIVND (reference sequence). V lost 4 bases and J lost 2; bases outside the gene matches: 13. CDR3: CASSTQKTGSPNTEAFF. The CDR3 nucleotides are TGTGCCAGTAGTACGCAGAAGACAGGGTCCCCCAACACTGAAGCTTTCTTT.

The chain recombines TRBV5-4 with TRBJ1-1; possible D gene TRBD1, 5 bases. The germline V gene has CDR1 SGHNT and CDR2 YYREEE (reference sequence). The CDR3 has 14 amino acids. The V end was cut by 3 bases, the J end by 4 bases, with 13 bases between. The chain's CDR3 is CASSWGGVGTEAFF. The CDR3 DNA follows: TGTGCCAGCAGCTGGGGAGGGGTGGGCACTGAAGCTTTCTTT. Full variable domain (missing parts from reference TRBV5-4 and TRBJ1-1): ETGVTQSPTHLIKTRGQQVTLRCSSQSGHNTVSWYQQALGQGPQFIFQYYREEENGRGNFPPRFSGLQFPNYSSELNVNALELDDSALYLCASSWGGVGTEAFFGQGTRLTVV.

The chain uses TRBV30 and TRBJ1-1; D ambiguous. Germline assignment: CDR1 GTSNPN and CDR2 SVGIG (reference sequence). This CDR3 is built from 16 residues. Trimming removed 1 base at V and 0 bases at J, with 15 bases between. DNA for the CDR3: TGTGCCTGGAGTGCCCGGGAACCGACCATGAACACTGAAGCTTTCTTT. The encoded protein is CAWSAREPTMNTEAFF.

This clone was seen just once. The chain combines TRBV5-1 with TRBJ2-5; 9 bases are shared with TRBD1. The V segment lost 2 bases and the J segment 0 bases; nucleotides outside the gene matches: 2. CDR3 length equals 15 residues. The germline gives CDR1 SGHRS, CDR2 YFSETQ. The CDR3 DNA reads TGCGCCAGCAGCTTAGACAGGGGGAACCAAGAGACCCAGTACTTC. Translation gives CASSLDRGNQETQYF.

This clone was picked up one time. The rearrangement links TRBV2 to TRBJ1-4; D may be TRBD1 (6 bases). Trimming cost V 8 bases and J 0 bases, with 13 bases left between them. There are 15 residues in the CDR3. Germline V lookup: CDR1 SNHLY, CDR2 FYNNEI. The CDR3 sequence: CASSRGFATNEKLFF. The CDR3, as DNA: TGTGCCAGCTCCAGGGGTTTTGCAACTAATGAAAAACTGTTTTTT.

Comment on this clone: Germline and junction disagree at one end, which may indicate a read error. V is TRBV5-4 and J is TRBJ2-1; 7 bases agree with TRBD1. This CDR3 comprises 14 residues. Germline CDR1 reads SGHNT; CDR2 reads YYREEE (reference sequence). The CDR3 region is CASSVDRSFNEQFF. CDR3 nucleotide sequence: TGTGCCAGCAGCGTGGACAGGTCCTTCAATGAGCAGTTCTTC.

This sequence joins TRBV30 and TRBJ2-1; the D is unclear. V was trimmed by 2 bases and J by 8 bases, leaving 13 bases between them. The CDR3 totals 13 residues. CDR1 and CDR2 (germline): GTSNPN, SVGIG (reference sequence). In DNA form, the CDR3 reads TGTGCCTGGAGTTCCAACCCCAGCGATGAGCAGTTCTTC. Its protein product is CAWSSNPSDEQFF.

The chain employs TRBV7-9 and TRBJ1-1; D not certain. Looked up from germline, CDR1 is SEHNR and CDR2 is FQNEAQ (reference sequence). This CDR3 has 16 residues. V lost 5 bases to trimming and J lost 5 bases, with 21 bases between them. The CDR3 protein is CASSNRYGSVETEAFF. The CDR3 DNA reads as TGTGCCAGCAGCAACCGGTACGGTAGTGTAGAAACTGAAGCTTTCTTT. The complete variable domain, with remaining parts taken from reference TRBV7-9 and TRBJ1-1, reads DTGVSQNPRHKITKRGQNVTFRCDPISEHNRLYWYRQTLGQGPEFLTYFQNEAQLEKSRLLSDRFSAERPKGSFSTLEIQRTEQGDSAMYLCASSNRYGSVETEAFFGQGTRLTVV.

CDR3: CASSDGRGSGFSYEQYF. CDR3 coding DNA: TGTGCCAGCAGTGACGGTCGCGGCAGCGGATTCTCCTACGAGCAGTACTTC. The chain has TRBV2 and TRBJ2-7; the D gene is possibly TRBD2 (5 bases). This CDR3 is built from 17 residues. The V gene's germline CDR1 is SNHLY and CDR2 FYNNEI. The V gene lost 3 bases and the J gene lost 0 bases, with 18 bases spanning the gap.

The genes are TRBV14 and TRBJ2-1; 7 nucleotides match TRBD2. Germline CDR1 is SGHDN and CDR2 is FVKESK. V was clipped by 2 bases and J by 7 bases; unmatched bases: 17. The CDR3 has 18 residues. The CDR3 region has the DNA TGTGCCAGCAGCCAATTTCACGTGTATTGGGGGGGGTGGAATGAGCAGTTCTTC. This gives the protein CASSQFHVYWGGWNEQFF.